One sample yielded the 14 T cell receptor beta chains listed below, sequenced in a study of glioma-infiltrating T cells. Amplification of TCR alpha and beta CDR3 regions from RNA used iRepertoire nested multiplex PCR. TCRdb fed the multiplex PCR reads into MiXCR, producing one record per CDR3 protein. The data contain about 410,000 distinct CDR3 sequences, about 40% of them singletons. The sample comprised glioma tissue, nonneoplastic brain tissue, or PBMCs (not recorded which). The receptor set was obtained from a human donor with low-grade glioma or glioblastoma, undergoing nonglioma brain surgery, or in good health (not recorded which).

This clonotype was counted ten times or more. This chain connects TRBV6-2 or TRBV6-3 to TRBJ2-7, with D possibly being TRBD2 (6 bases). Between the trimmed V and J ends, which lost 3 bases and 4 bases, there was a span of 10 bases. Germline CDR1 and CDR2: MNHEY and SVGEGT. This CDR3 is built from 13 residues. The CDR3 nucleotides are TGTGCCAGCAGTTATACTAGCAAGTACGAGCAGTACTTC. Its translation: CASSYTSKYEQYF.

This clonotype occurred many times. The genes are TRBV28 and TRBJ2-5; the D gene could be TRBD1 or TRBD2 (5 bases each). V was pared by 2 bases and J by 2 bases, with 27 bases between. CDR3 length equals 20 residues. The germline V gene encodes CDR1 MDHEN and CDR2 SYDVKM. The CDR3 DNA follows: TGTGCCAGCAGTTTAAGGGCATTCGACATCGTGGGGTGGGGGCAAGAGACCCAGTACTTC. Residues: CASSLRAFDIVGWGQETQYF.

This clonotype has more than one count but fewer than ten. The V call is TRBV7-8, the J call TRBJ1-5, with TRBD1 as a possible D gene (6 bases). V was trimmed by 9 bases and J by 6 bases, leaving 12 bases between them. The germline V gene has CDR1 SGHVS and CDR2 FQNEAQ. CDR3 size: 12 residues. In nucleotides, the CDR3 is TGTGCCAGTACTCAGGGGAGTCAGCCCCAGCATTTT. It translates to CASTQGSQPQHF.

A few counts support this clonotype. The rearrangement links TRBV27 to TRBJ2-5; 8 nucleotides align to TRBD2. This CDR3 has 15 amino acids. Unmatched junction bases numbered 8, after V lost 3 bases and J lost 5 bases. The germline CDR1 and CDR2 sequences are MNHEY and SMNVEV (reference sequence). The DNA for the CDR3 is TGTGCCAGCAGTTTTGGGCTAGCGGGCGGGGAGACCCAGTACTTC. It specifies CASSFGLAGGETQYF.

This clonotype was picked up many times. The CDR3 here is CASSAPPESPYNEQFF. The CDR3 DNA reads as TGTGCCAGCAGTGCCCCCCCGGAGAGCCCCTACAATGAGCAGTTCTTC. V usage is TRBV6-1 and J usage is TRBJ2-1; D is unclear. V lost 4 bases to trimming and J lost 2 bases, with 15 bases between them. This CDR3 has 16 residues. The germline gives CDR1 MNHNS, CDR2 SASEGT.

Of note for this clonotype: Germline is not matched at one junction end, which may reflect a read error. The chain is built from TRBV20-1 and TRBJ2-2; 9 positions agree with TRBD2. The CDR3 extends over 14 amino acids. Germline-derived CDR1 and CDR2 are DFQATT and SNEGSKA (reference sequence). This chain's CDR3 is CSARTSVETVELFF. The CDR3 DNA reads as TGCAGTGCCCGGACTAGCGTTGAGACCGTGGAGCTGTTTTTT.

This clonotype was observed many times. This sequence joins TRBV6-1 and TRBJ2-1; D unclear. V lost 7 bases, J lost 3 bases, and 7 bases lay in between. The CDR3 spans 12 residues. In germline, CDR1 is MNHNS, CDR2 SASEGT. CDR3 coding DNA: TGTGCCAGCATCGCCATCTACAATGAGCAGTTCTTC. Translating it yields CASIAIYNEQFF.

This clonotype was seen many times. The V gene is TRBV28, the J gene TRBJ2-1; 11 nucleotides line up with TRBD2. The junction had 2 bases not matched to a gene; V was cut back by 3 bases and J by 1 base. The CDR3 runs 16 residues. The germline V gene has CDR1 MDHEN and CDR2 SYDVKM. The CDR3 bases are TGTGCCAGCAGTTTCCTAGCGGGAGGATCCTACAATGAGCAGTTCTTC. The encoded protein is CASSFLAGGSYNEQFF.

This clonotype was observed a single time. A much larger clone sits a single nucleotide away, making a read error possible. The chain employs TRBV6-6 and TRBJ1-5; 10 bases align to TRBD1. Per germline, CDR1 MNHNY and CDR2 SVGAGI (reference sequence). The CDR3 loop spans 14 amino acids. Here the CDR3 DNA reads TGTGCCAGCAGTGAGCGACAGGGGGCTCAGTCCCAGCATTTT. This translates into CASSERQGAQSQHF.

The J gene is TRBJ2-7, the V gene TRBV11-1; D tentatively fits TRBD1 or TRBD2 (5 bases each). The germline V gene has CDR1 SGHAT and CDR2 FQDESV (reference sequence). The CDR3 contains 14 residues. Between the trimmed V and J ends, which lost 5 bases and 3 bases, there was a span of 14 bases. CDR3 region: CASSHPGRNYEQYF. CDR3 bases: TGTGCCAGCAGCCATCCGGGACGAAACTACGAGCAGTACTTC.

This clonotype has a count of ten or more. V usage is TRBV25-1 and J usage is TRBJ1-5, with D unresolved. Germline assignment: CDR1 MGHDK and CDR2 SYGVNS. This CDR3 has 16 residues. Trimming removed 3 bases at V and 5 bases at J, with 17 bases between. The DNA of the CDR3 is TGTGCCAGCAGTGAGAGGACCTCTCCGCTTGATCAGCCCCAGCATTTT. Residues: CASSERTSPLDQPQHF.

The CDR3 spells CASSWDTTSEEKLFF. DNA of the CDR3: TGTGCCAGCAGTTGGGACACCACCTCGGAGGAAAAACTGTTTTTT. This chain uses TRBV7-2 with TRBJ1-4; possible D gene TRBD1, 6 bases. Germline lookup yields CDR1 SGHTA and CDR2 FQGNSA. This CDR3 is 15 amino acids long. The V end lost 6 bases, the J end lost 8 bases, and 19 bases lay between the germline ends.

This clonotype was recorded many times. This chain uses TRBV20-1 with TRBJ2-7; no reliable D call. Trimming took off 7 bases at V and 2 bases at J, with 6 bases between the two ends. CDR3 length: 10 residues. Germline assignment: CDR1 DFQATT and CDR2 SNEGSKA (reference sequence). The CDR3 region is CSVSTYEQYF. The DNA for the CDR3 is TGCAGTGTATCAACCTACGAGCAGTACTTC.

J is TRBJ2-6 and V is TRBV27; D unclear. CDR1 is MNHEY and CDR2 is SMNVEV in the germline V gene (reference sequence). The V end lost 5 bases, the J end lost 2 bases, and 13 bases lay between the germline ends. The CDR3 sequence is 16 residues long. CDR3 region: CASSPLGVTGANVLTF. In DNA, the CDR3 is TGTGCCAGCAGTCCCCTTGGGGTAACTGGGGCCAACGTCCTGACTTTC.